The rows below give T cell receptor beta chains drawn from one sample of a study of CD8 T cells in ankylosing spondylitis. TCRdb re-called the 5' RACE reads with MiXCR, one entry per CDR3 protein. Seen here are approximately 300,000 distinct CDR3 sequences, approximately 8.2% observed once, and the top ten hold 14% to 15%. Source material: blood, either unsorted or a sorted T cell fraction (not recorded which). The receptors were sampled from a male donor with ankylosing spondylitis. CDR3s include the opening cysteine and the closing phenylalanine or tryptophan. A D gene is named only where the DNA matches it firmly. Not all rows give a size; the values are once, few, many and, for expanded clones, a class.

D gene | clone size | J gene | V gene | CDR3 protein | CDR3 DNA
TRBD2 | few | TRBJ2-1 | TRBV12-3/TRBV12-4 | CASSEAGTPYNEQFF | TGTGCCAGCAGTGAAGCGGGGACCCCCTACAATGAGCAGTTCTTC
- | - | TRBJ2-5 | TRBV7-2 | CASSQVPRVQETQYF | TGTGCCAGCAGCCAGGTCCCCCGGGTCCAAGAGACCCAGTACTTC
- | - | TRBJ1-3 | TRBV4-1 | CASSQVGNTIYF | TGCGCCAGCAGCCAAGTAGGAAACACCATATATTTT
- | few | TRBJ1-1 | TRBV10-3 | CAISVAGFGGTEAFF | TGTGCCATCAGTGTCGCAGGGTTTGGGGGCACTGAAGCTTTCTTT
- | - | TRBJ1-2 | TRBV5-1 | CASSSNKPADYGYTF | TGCGCCAGCAGCTCGAACAAGCCCGCCGACTATGGCTACACCTTC
TRBD2 | - | TRBJ2-6 | TRBV19 | CASSPLGGLFSGANVLTF | TGTGCCAGTAGTCCCCTCGGGGGACTATTCTCTGGGGCCAACGTCCTGACTTTC
TRBD2 | many | TRBJ2-1 | TRBV12-3/TRBV12-4 | CASSFSGSYNEQFF | TGTGCCAGCAGTTTTAGCGGGAGTTACAATGAGCAGTTCTTC
TRBD1 | - | TRBJ1-3 | TRBV5-1 | CASSSARDSSGNTIYF | TGCGCCAGCAGCTCGGCCCGGGACAGCTCTGGAAACACCATATATTTT
- | - | TRBJ2-5 | TRBV2 | CASSAARVGEETQYF | TGTGCCAGCAGTGCCGCCAGGGTGGGAGAAGAGACCCAGTACTTC
TRBD1 | - | TRBJ2-2 | TRBV6-1 | CASSDAQGAMTGELFF | TGTGCCAGCAGTGACGCGCAGGGGGCGATGACCGGGGAGCTGTTTTTT
- | - | TRBJ2-2 | TRBV2 | CASQHWTNTGELFF | TGTGCCAGTCAGCACTGGACGAACACCGGGGAGCTGTTTTTT
TRBD2 | few | TRBJ2-1 | TRBV25-1 | CASRDPGTSGTDEQFF | TGTGCCAGCAGAGACCCGGGGACTAGCGGGACCGATGAGCAGTTCTTC
TRBD2 | many | TRBJ2-1 | TRBV12-3/TRBV12-4 | CASSLRGTYNEQFF | TGTGCCAGCAGTTTGCGGGGGACCTACAATGAGCAGTTCTTC
TRBD1 | many | TRBJ1-5 | TRBV28 | CASSLDRGVNQPQHF | TGTGCCAGCAGTTTGGACAGGGGTGTAAATCAGCCCCAGCATTTT
- | few | TRBJ2-1 | TRBV7-3 | CASSSTGISINEQFF | TGTGCCAGCAGTTCCACAGGGATTTCGATCAATGAGCAGTTCTTC
- | few | TRBJ1-6 | TRBV6-5 | CASSYSDGDSPLHF | TGTGCCAGCAGTTATTCCGACGGGGATTCACCCCTCCACTTT
TRBD1 | - | TRBJ1-6 | TRBV7-6 | CASSSQGTGVNSPLHF | TGTGCCAGCAGCTCCCAGGGGACAGGGGTAAATTCACCCCTCCACTTT
TRBD1 | many | TRBJ2-2 | TRBV2 | CASSEQDRRNTGELFF | TGTGCCAGCAGTGAACAGGACAGGCGAAACACCGGGGAGCTGTTTTTT
- | - | TRBJ2-1 | TRBV4-3 | CASSPGRTTSEQFF | TGCGCCAGCAGCCCGGGACGGACTACAAGTGAGCAGTTCTTC
- | many | TRBJ1-1 | TRBV20-1 | CSASRQGTTEAFF | TGCAGTGCTAGTCGCCAGGGGACCACTGAAGCTTTCTTT
- | - | TRBJ2-4 | TRBV5-1 | CASSPGRAKNIQYF | TGCGCCAGCAGCCCGGGACGGGCCAAAAACATTCAGTACTTC
- | many | TRBJ2-7 | TRBV29-1 | CSVRTQTPYEQYF | TGCAGCGTGCGGACACAAACCCCCTACGAGCAGTACTTC
- | - | TRBJ2-7 | TRBV5-1 | CASSLGGTGEQYF | TGCGCCAGCAGCTTGGGCGGGACGGGCGAGCAGTACTTC
- | - | TRBJ2-7 | TRBV9 | CASSSSQYEQYF | TGTGCCAGCAGCTCCAGTCAGTACGAGCAGTACTTC
- | few | TRBJ2-7 | TRBV7-2 | CASSLVGRDSEQYF | TGTGCCAGCAGCTTAGTCGGCAGGGACTCCGAGCAGTACTTC
- | - | TRBJ1-2 | TRBV15 | CATSRDATGYGYTF | TGTGCCACCAGCAGAGATGCTACAGGGTATGGCTACACCTTC
TRBD2 | few | TRBJ2-6 | TRBV5-1 | CASSLAFAGGMNGANVLTF | TGCGCCAGCAGCTTGGCCTTCGCGGGAGGGATGAATGGGGCCAACGTCCTGACTTTC
TRBD2 | - | TRBJ2-7 | TRBV3-1 | CASSHLLAGVYEQYF | TGTGCCAGCAGCCATCTACTAGCGGGAGTGTACGAGCAGTACTTC
- | many | TRBJ2-1 | TRBV5-1 | CASTMTHNEQFF | TGCGCCAGCACGATGACCCACAATGAGCAGTTCTTC
- | few | TRBJ2-2 | TRBV15 | CATSRGLGVTGELFF | TGTGCCACCAGCAGAGGACTAGGGGTCACCGGGGAGCTGTTTTTT
TRBD2 | once | TRBJ2-1 | TRBV4-2 | CASSPGGASGSSYNEQFF | TGTGCCAGCAGCCCGGGTGGGGCTAGCGGGAGCTCCTACAATGAGCAGTTCTTC
TRBD2 | few | TRBJ2-1 | TRBV7-3 | CASSLGIVGTSGNEQFF | TGTGCCAGCAGCTTAGGCATAGTCGGGACTAGCGGAAATGAGCAGTTCTTC
TRBD1 | - | TRBJ2-1 | TRBV15 | CATSREGGQGSDEQFF | TGTGCCACCAGCAGAGAGGGGGGACAGGGATCCGACGAGCAGTTCTTC
- | - | TRBJ1-5 | TRBV19 | CASSNPSLTGLHQPQHF | TGTGCCAGTAGTAACCCCAGTCTAACAGGGTTACATCAGCCCCAGCATTTT
- | - | TRBJ2-3 | TRBV7-3 | CASSPRALTDTQYF | TGTGCCAGCAGCCCCCGGGCGCTCACAGATACGCAGTATTTT
TRBD2 | - | TRBJ2-2 | TRBV20-1 | CSARDILAGDTGELFF | TGCAGTGCTAGAGATATCCTAGCGGGAGACACCGGGGAGCTGTTTTTT
- | few | TRBJ2-2 | TRBV24-1 | CATRSGNSGELFF | TGTGCCACGCGTAGTGGTAACTCCGGGGAGCTGTTTTTT
- | many | TRBJ2-5 | TRBV30 | CAWSAGLQETQYF | TGTGCCTGGAGTGCCGGACTACAAGAGACCCAGTACTTC
TRBD1 | many | TRBJ1-5 | TRBV29-1 | CSVGTGGGQPQHF | TGCAGCGTTGGGACAGGGGGAGGACAGCCCCAGCATTTT
- | once | TRBJ2-1 | TRBV5-5 | CASSLEQLSYNEQFF | TGTGCCAGCAGCTTGGAACAGCTCTCCTACAATGAGCAGTTCTTC
TRBD1 | few | TRBJ2-7 | TRBV6-5 | CASSWGTESYEQYF | TGTGCCAGCAGTTGGGGGACAGAAAGCTACGAGCAGTACTTC
- | many | TRBJ1-4 | TRBV7-2 | CASSLVGLTNEKLFF | TGTGCCAGCAGCTTAGTGGGTCTTACTAATGAAAAACTGTTTTTT
- | few | TRBJ2-3 | TRBV29-1 | CSAAPLAARTDTQYF | TGCAGCGCCGCTCCTCTAGCCGCCCGCACAGATACGCAGTATTTT
TRBD1 | few | TRBJ2-6 | TRBV18 | CASSPRTGLTSGANVLTF | TGTGCCAGCTCACCGCGGACAGGCCTCACCTCTGGGGCCAACGTCCTGACTTTC
TRBD1 | few | TRBJ2-1 | TRBV18 | CASSSEDRVSYNEQFF | TGTGCCAGCTCATCCGAGGACAGGGTATCGTACAATGAGCAGTTCTTC
- | many | TRBJ2-7 | TRBV20-1 | CSARDPGIDEQYF | TGCAGTGCTAGAGATCCCGGGATAGACGAGCAGTACTTC
- | many | TRBJ2-3 | TRBV7-9 | CASSLGPFDFSTDTQYF | TGTGCCAGCAGCTTAGGGCCTTTCGACTTTAGCACAGATACGCAGTATTTT
TRBD1 | - | TRBJ2-5 | TRBV3-1 | CASSETGIEETQYF | TGTGCCAGCAGCGAGACAGGGATTGAAGAGACCCAGTACTTC
- | few | TRBJ2-7 | TRBV28 | CATIGEQGREQYF | TGTGCCACCATCGGTGAACAGGGACGGGAGCAGTACTTC
TRBD2 | - | TRBJ2-3 | TRBV27 | CASSSDPPSGRAGEGDTQYF | TGTGCCAGCAGTTCAGACCCCCCCAGCGGGAGGGCAGGGGAGGGAGATACGCAGTATTTT
- | - | TRBJ1-1 | TRBV12-3/TRBV12-4 | CASSHSSPASDTEAFF | TGTGCCAGCAGCCACAGCAGTCCAGCATCGGACACTGAAGCTTTCTTT
TRBD1 | - | TRBJ1-3 | TRBV9 | CASSKDRADTIYF | TGTGCCAGCAGCAAAGACAGGGCGGACACCATATATTTT
TRBD1 | many | TRBJ2-1 | TRBV29-1 | CSVEIGTGPYNEQFF | TGCAGCGTTGAAATTGGGACAGGCCCCTACAATGAGCAGTTCTTC
- | many | TRBJ1-5 | TRBV6-1 | CASHGSNQPQHF | TGTGCCAGTCATGGTAGCAATCAGCCCCAGCATTTT